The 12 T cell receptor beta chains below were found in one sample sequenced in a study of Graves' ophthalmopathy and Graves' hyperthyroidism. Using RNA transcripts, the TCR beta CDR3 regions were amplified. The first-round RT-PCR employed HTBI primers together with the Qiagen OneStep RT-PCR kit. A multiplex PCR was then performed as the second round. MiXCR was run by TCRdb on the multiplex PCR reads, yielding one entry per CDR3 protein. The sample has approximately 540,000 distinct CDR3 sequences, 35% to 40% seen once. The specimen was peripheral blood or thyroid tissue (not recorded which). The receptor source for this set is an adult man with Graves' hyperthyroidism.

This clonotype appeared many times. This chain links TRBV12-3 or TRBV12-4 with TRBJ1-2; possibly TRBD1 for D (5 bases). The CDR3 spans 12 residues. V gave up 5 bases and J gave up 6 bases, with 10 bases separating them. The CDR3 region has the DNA TGTGCCAGCAGTACTGGGACTGATGGCTACACCTTC. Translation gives CASSTGTDGYTF.

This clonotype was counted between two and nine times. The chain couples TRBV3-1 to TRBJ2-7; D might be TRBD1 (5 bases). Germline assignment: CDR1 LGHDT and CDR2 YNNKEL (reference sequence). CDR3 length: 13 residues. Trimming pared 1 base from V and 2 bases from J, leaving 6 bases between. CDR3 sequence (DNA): TGTGCCAGCAGCCAAGGACAGCCCTACGAGCAGTACTTC. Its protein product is CASSQGQPYEQYF.

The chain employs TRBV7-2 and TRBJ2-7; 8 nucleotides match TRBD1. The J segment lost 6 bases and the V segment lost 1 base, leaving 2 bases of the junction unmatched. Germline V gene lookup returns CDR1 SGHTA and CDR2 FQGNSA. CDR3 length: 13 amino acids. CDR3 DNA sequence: TGTGCCAGCAGCTTAGGGACAGGGTTCGAGCAGTACTTC. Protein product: CASSLGTGFEQYF. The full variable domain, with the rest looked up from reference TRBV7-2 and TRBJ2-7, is GAGVSQSPSNKVTEKGKDVELRCDPISGHTALYWYRQSLGQGLEFLIYFQGNSAPDKSGLPSDRFSAERTGGSVSTLTIQRTQQEDSAVYLCASSLGTGFEQYFGPGTRLTVT.

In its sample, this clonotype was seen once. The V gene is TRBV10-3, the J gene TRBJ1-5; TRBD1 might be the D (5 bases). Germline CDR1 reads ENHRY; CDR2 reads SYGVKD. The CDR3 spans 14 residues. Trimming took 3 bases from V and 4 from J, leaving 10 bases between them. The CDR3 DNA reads TGTGCCATCAGTGAACAAGGGGTGAATCAGCCCCAGCATTTT. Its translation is CAISEQGVNQPQHF.

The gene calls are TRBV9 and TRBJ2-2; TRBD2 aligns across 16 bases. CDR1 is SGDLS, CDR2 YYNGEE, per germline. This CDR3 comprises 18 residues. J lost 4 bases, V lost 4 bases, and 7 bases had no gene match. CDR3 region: CASSWGLAGGSITGELFF. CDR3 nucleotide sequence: TGTGCCAGCAGCTGGGGACTAGCGGGAGGGTCGATCACCGGGGAGCTGTTTTTT.

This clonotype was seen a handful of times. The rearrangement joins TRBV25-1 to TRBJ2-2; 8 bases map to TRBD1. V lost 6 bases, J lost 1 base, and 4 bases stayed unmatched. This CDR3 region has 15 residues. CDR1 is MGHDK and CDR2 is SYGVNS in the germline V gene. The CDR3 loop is CASRETGENTGELFF. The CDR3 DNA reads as TGTGCCAGCAGAGAGACAGGGGAGAACACCGGGGAGCTGTTTTTT.

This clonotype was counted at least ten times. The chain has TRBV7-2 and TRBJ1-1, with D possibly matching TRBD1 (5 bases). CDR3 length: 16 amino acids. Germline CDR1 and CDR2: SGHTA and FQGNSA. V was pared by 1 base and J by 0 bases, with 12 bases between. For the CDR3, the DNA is TGTGCCAGCAGCTTAGTTCTAGGGGCGTTGAACACTGAAGCTTTCTTT. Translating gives CASSLVLGALNTEAFF.

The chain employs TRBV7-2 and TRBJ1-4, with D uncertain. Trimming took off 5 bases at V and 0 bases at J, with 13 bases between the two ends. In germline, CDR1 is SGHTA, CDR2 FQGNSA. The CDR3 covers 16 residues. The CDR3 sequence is CASSRGVSATNEKLFF. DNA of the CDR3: TGTGCCAGCAGCCGCGGGGTTTCAGCAACTAATGAAAAACTGTTTTTT.

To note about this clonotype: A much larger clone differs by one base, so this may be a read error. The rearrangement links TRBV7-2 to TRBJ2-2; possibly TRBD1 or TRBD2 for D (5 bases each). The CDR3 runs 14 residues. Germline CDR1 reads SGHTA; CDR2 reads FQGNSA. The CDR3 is CASSLIWGSGELSF. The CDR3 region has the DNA TGTGCCAGCAGCTTAATTTGGGGGTCCGGGGAGCTGTCTTTT. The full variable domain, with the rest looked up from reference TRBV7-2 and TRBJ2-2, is GAGVSQSPSNKVTEKGKDVELRCDPISGHTALYWYRQSLGQGLEFLIYFQGNSAPDKSGLPSDRFSAERTGGSVSTLTIQRTQQEDSAVYLCASSLIWGSGELSFGEGSRLTVL.

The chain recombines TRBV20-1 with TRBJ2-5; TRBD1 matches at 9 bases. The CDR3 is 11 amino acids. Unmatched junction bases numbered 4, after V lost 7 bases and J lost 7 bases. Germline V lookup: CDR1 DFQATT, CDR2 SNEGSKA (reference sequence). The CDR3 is CSVGQGTTQYF. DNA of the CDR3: TGCAGTGTCGGACAGGGGACGACCCAGTACTTC.

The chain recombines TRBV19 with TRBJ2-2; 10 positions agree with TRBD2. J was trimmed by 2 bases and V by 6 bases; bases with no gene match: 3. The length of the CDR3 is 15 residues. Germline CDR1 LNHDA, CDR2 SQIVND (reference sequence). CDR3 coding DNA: TGTGCCAGTAGACTAGCGGGAATAAACACCGGGGAGCTGTTTTTT. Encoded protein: CASRLAGINTGELFF.

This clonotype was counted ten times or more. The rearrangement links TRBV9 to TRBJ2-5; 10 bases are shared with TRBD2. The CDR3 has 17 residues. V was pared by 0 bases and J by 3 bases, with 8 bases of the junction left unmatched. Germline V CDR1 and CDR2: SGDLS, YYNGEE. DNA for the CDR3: TGTGCCAGCAGCGTAGCTACGCAGCGGGGGGGAGAAGAGACCCAGTACTTC. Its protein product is CASSVATQRGGEETQYF.